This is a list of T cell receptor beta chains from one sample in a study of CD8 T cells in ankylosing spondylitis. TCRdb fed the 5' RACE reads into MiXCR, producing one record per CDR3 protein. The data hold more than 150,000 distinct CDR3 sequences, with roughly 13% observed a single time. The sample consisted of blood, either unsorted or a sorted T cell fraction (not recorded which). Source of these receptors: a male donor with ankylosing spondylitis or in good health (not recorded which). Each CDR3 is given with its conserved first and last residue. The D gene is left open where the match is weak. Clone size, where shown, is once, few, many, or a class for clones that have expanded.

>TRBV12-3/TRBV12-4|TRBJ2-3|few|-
TGTGCCAGCAGACATCTAACCACATATACGCAGTATTTT
CASRHLTTYTQYF
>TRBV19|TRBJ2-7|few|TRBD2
TGTGCCAGTAGTATAGGCGGGAGCTCCTACGAGCAGTACTTC
CASSIGGSSYEQYF
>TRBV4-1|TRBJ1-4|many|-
TGCGCCAGCAGCCAAGAAGAACAGGGAGGTGAAAAACTGTTTTTT
CASSQEEQGGEKLFF
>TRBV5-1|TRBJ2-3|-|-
TGCGCCAGCAGCTCTAGGGACCTTGAAGATACGCAGTATTTT
CASSSRDLEDTQYF
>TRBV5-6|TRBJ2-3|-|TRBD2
TGTGCCAGCAGCTCATACCTAGCGGGGGGATCTGGGCAGTATTTT
CASSSYLAGGSGQYF
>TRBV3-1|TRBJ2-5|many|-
TGTGCCGCACGCGGGCAGTTCCAAGAGACCCAGTACTTC
CAARGQFQETQYF
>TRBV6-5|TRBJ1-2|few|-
TGTGCCAGCAGTTACGGGCAGTACTCCCGCTATGGCTACACCTTC
CASSYGQYSRYGYTF
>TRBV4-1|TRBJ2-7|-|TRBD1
TGCGCCAGCAGCCAAGATCCGGGACAGGGGGCCTACGAGCAGTACTTC
CASSQDPGQGAYEQYF
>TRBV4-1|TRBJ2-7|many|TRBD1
TGCGCCAGCAGCCCAGAGGGACAGGGGAAAAACGAGCAGTACTTC
CASSPEGQGKNEQYF
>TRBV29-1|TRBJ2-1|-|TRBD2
TGCAGCGTTGGGGGGACTAGCGGGTCGACAAATGAGCAGTTCTTC
CSVGGTSGSTNEQFF
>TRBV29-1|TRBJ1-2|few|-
TGCAGCGCCCGGGGCATCCATGGCTACACCTTC
CSARGIHGYTF
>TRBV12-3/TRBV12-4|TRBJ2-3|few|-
TGTGCCAGCAGCTTTCTTGGAGGAGAGAGTACGCAGTATTTT
CASSFLGGESTQYF
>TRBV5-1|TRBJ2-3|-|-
TGCGCCAGCAGCTTGGTGACCTCGATCACAGATACGCAGTATTTT
CASSLVTSITDTQYF
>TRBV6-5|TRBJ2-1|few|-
TGTGCCAGCAGTTCCTTCCGAGACTACTCCTACAATGAGCAGTTCTTC
CASSSFRDYSYNEQFF
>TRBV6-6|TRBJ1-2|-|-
TGTGCCAGCAGCTCTCTCTTTAACTATGGCTACACCTTC
CASSSLFNYGYTF
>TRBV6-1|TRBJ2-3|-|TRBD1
TGTGCCAGCAGGACAGGGTTCGGCACAGATACGCAGTATTTT
CASRTGFGTDTQYF
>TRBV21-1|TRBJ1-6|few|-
TGTGCCAGCCCCTCGTCCGGGGATGAGAATTCACCCCTCCACTTT
CASPSSGDENSPLHF
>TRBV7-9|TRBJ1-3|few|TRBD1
TGTGCCAGCAGCTTGGCTGAAATTGGGACAGGGGGAAACACCATATATTTT
CASSLAEIGTGGNTIYF
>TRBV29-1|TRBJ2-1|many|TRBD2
TGCAGCGTCGTATGGGGACTAGCCCTTGTTGGCAATGAGCAGTTCTTC
CSVVWGLALVGNEQFF
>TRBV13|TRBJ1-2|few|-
TGTGCCAGCACCCTAGGACGGGCTAACTATGGCTACACCTTC
CASTLGRANYGYTF
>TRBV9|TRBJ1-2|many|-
TGTGCCAGCAGCGTGGGGGAGAGCTACACCTTC
CASSVGESYTF
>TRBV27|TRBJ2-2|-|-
TGTGCCAGCAGCCTATCCGCGAACACCGGGGAGCTGTTTTTT
CASSLSANTGELFF
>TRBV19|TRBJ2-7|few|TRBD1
TGTGCCAGTGCCACAGGGGCCGACTACGAGCAGTACTTC
CASATGADYEQYF
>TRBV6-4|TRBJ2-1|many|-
TGTGCCAGCAGTGACAGCCATGAGCAGTTCTTC
CASSDSHEQFF
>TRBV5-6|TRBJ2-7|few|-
TGTGCCAGCAGCTGGGGGACGGGCTCCTACGAGCAGTACTTC
CASSWGTGSYEQYF
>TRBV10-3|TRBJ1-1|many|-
TGTGCCATCAGGATCGGGGGGTCTGAAGCTTTCTTT
CAIRIGGSEAFF
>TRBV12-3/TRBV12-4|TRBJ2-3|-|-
TGTGCCAGCAGTTTTCGAGTCGGGGCCACAGATACGCAGTATTTT
CASSFRVGATDTQYF
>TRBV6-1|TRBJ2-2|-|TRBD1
TGTGCCAGCAGCCCCACCCCGGGACAGATGATCGCCGGGGAGCTGTTTTTT
CASSPTPGQMIAGELFF
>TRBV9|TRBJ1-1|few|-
TGTGCCAGCAGCGTAGAGGGGACCAACACTGAAGCTTTCTTT
CASSVEGTNTEAFF
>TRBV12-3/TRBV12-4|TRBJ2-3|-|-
TGTGCCAGCGGGGGAACGGAGGGCACAGATACGCAGTATTTT
CASGGTEGTDTQYF
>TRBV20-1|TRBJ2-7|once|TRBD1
TGCAGTGCTAAGACCGGACAGGCGTCCTACGAGAAGTACTTC
CSAKTGQASYEKYF
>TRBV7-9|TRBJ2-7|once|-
TGTGCCAGCAGCCCCGTGCAGAGGCCCTACGAGCAGTACTTC
CASSPVQRPYEQYF
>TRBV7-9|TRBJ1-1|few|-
TGTGCCAGCAGCCCAAACAACAGGGAGACTGAAGCTTTCTTT
CASSPNNRETEAFF
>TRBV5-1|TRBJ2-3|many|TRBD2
TGCGCCAGCAGCTCTAGCGGGTACTCTTACACAGATACGCAGTATTTT
CASSSSGYSYTDTQYF
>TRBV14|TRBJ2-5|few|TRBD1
TGTGCCAGCAGCCAGGACAGGGTGTACCAAGAGACCCAGTACTTC
CASSQDRVYQETQYF
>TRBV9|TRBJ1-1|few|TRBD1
TGTGCCAGCAGCGCAGGGACAGGGACTGAAGCTTTCTTT
CASSAGTGTEAFF
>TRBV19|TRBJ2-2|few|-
TGTGCCAGCCAACCCGACAGGGGAGGGACCGGGGAGCTGTTTTTT
CASQPDRGGTGELFF
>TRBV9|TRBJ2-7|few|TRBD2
TGTGCCAGCAGCGTCCAAGGACTAGCGGGGGGCCAAGAGCAGTACTTC
CASSVQGLAGGQEQYF
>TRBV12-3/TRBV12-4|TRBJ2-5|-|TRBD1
TGTGCCAGCAGTCCCCGGACAGGATGGGGGCAAGAGACCCAGTACTTC
CASSPRTGWGQETQYF
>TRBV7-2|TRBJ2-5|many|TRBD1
TGTGCCAGCAGCCTGACAGGGGGCGAAGAGACCCAGTACTTC
CASSLTGGEETQYF
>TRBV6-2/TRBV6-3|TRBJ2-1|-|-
TGTGCCAGCAGTTTCACCCTCGGGGAACACAATGAGCAGTTCTTC
CASSFTLGEHNEQFF
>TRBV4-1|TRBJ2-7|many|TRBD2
TGCGCCAGCAGCTTCACTAGCGGGGGGTACGAGCAGTACTTC
CASSFTSGGYEQYF
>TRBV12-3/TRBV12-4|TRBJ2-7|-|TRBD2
TGTGCCAGCAGCTTGACTAGCGGTTCCTACGAGCGGTACTTC
CASSLTSGSYERYF
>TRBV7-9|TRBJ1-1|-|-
TGTGCCAGCAGCTTACGTTTGGGGGGGCTCGCTGAAGCTTTCTTT
CASSLRLGGLAEAFF
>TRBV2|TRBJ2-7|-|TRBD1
TGTGCCAGCAGTGCCCGGACAGGGAGCTCCTACGAGCAGTACTTC
CASSARTGSSYEQYF
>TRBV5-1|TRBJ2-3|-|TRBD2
TGCGCCAGCAGCTGGGGACTAGCGGGGAAGGCAGATACGCAGTATTTT
CASSWGLAGKADTQYF
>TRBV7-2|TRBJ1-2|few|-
TGTGCCAGCAGCTCGGCATTTGGGGTCTATGGCTACACCTTC
CASSSAFGVYGYTF